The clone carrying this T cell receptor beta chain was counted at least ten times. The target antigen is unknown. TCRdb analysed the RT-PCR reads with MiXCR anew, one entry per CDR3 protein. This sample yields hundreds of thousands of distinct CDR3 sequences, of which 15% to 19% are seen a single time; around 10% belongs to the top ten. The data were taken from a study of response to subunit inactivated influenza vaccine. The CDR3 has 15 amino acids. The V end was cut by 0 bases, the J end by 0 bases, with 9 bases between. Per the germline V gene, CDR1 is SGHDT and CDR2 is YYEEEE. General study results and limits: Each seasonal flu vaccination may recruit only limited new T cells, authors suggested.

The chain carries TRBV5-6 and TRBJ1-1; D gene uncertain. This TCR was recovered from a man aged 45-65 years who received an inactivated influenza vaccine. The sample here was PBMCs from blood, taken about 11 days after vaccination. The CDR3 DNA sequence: TGTGCCAGCAGCTTGGTCGGAATCATGAACACTGAAGCTTTCTTT. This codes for CASSLVGIMNTEAFF.